This T cell receptor (beta chain) derives from a study of blood T cells in healthy people across ages. This clonotype appeared many times. CDR3 size: 16 residues. Germline values: CDR1 MNHNY, CDR2 SVGAGI (reference sequence). The V end lost 0 bases, the J end lost 3 bases, and 14 bases lay between the germline ends. PCR was performed a second time for 7 to 11 cycles using a sample-barcoded 5' primer and a J-beta primer mix. Each CDR3 protein gets one entry after TCRdb re-called the 5' RACE reads with MiXCR. Found here are hundreds of thousands of distinct CDR3 sequences, over 20% of them singletons; the top ten hold about 3.6%.

The genes are TRBV6-6 and TRBJ2-5; D may be TRBD2 (7 bases). The sample consisted of blood. The sequence was collected from a man between 65 and 80 years old in good health. The CDR3 sequence: CASSYSKGGVKETQYF. The CDR3 region has the DNA TGTGCCAGCAGTTACTCGAAGGGGGGGGTAAAAGAGACCCAGTACTTC.